This paragraph reports one TCR beta chain. This entry comes from a study of PD-1 blockade in classical Hodgkin lymphoma. Germline V gene lookup returns CDR1 SGHAT and CDR2 FQNNGV. V was pared by 2 bases and J by 3 bases, with 10 bases between. CDR3 length: 14 residues. Clones were read by immunoSEQ multiplex PCR, and TCRdb kept only the in-frame ones, dropping some. The sample consists of over 14,000 clones, 91% of them appearing once. Time point of the sample: newly diagnosed, previously untreated cHL patient sample. The CD8+ T cells came from thawed PBMCs through magnetic negative selection. The chain joins TRBV11-2 to TRBJ2-5; D gene ambiguous. This sequence originates from a human donor with classical Hodgkin lymphoma. Material for sequencing was CD8+ T cells from blood. CDR3 nucleotide sequence: TGTGCCAGCAGCTTATTGTCCCCGGAAGAGACCCAGTACTTC. This translates into CASSLLSPEETQYF.